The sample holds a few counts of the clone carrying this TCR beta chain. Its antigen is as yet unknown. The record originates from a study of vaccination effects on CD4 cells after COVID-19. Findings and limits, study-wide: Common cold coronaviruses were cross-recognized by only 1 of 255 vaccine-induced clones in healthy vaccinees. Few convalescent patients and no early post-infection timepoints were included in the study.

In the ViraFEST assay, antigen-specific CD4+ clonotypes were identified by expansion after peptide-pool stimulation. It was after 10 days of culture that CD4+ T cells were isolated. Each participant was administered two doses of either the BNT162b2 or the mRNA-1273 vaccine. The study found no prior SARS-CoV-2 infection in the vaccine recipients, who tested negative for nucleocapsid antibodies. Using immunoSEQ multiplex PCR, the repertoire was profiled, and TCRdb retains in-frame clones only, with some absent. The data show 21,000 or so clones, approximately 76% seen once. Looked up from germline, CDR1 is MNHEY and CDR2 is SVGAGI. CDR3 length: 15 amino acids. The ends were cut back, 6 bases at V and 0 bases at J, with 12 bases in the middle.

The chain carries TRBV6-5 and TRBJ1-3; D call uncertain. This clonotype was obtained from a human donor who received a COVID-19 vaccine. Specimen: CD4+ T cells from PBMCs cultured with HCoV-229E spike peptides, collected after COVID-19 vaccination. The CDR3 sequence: CASSPDGDSGNTIYF. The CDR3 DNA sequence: TGTGCCAGCAGCCCGGACGGAGACTCTGGAAACACCATATATTTT.